The 3 T cell receptor beta chains reported below all come from one sample, sequenced in a study of vaccination effects on CD4 cells after COVID-19. The culture ran for 9 to 11 days, and then CD4+ T cells were isolated. Each participant received a vaccine that was either BNT162b2 or mRNA-1273, given as two doses. Their target antigens are unknown. TCRdb's copy holds only in-frame clones and misses some; the assay was immunoSEQ multiplex PCR. The profile covers about 66,000 clones, with around 79% appearing a single time and 2% to 3% taken by the ten largest. Specimen: CD4+ T cells from PBMCs cultured without peptide, collected after COVID-19 vaccination. These receptors originate from a human donor who received a COVID-19 vaccine.

The gene calls are TRBV29-1 and TRBJ2-3; 10 nucleotides agree with TRBD1. Germline V gene lookup returns CDR1 SQVTM and CDR2 ANQGSEA. The CDR3 covers 14 residues. After removal of 6 bases from V and 4 bases from J, the junction contained 7 bases not matched to a gene. In DNA form, the CDR3 reads TGCAGCGTGAAAGGGGACAGGGGCCCAGATACGCAGTATTTT. The encoded protein is CSVKGDRGPDTQYF.

This chain connects TRBV5-1 to TRBJ1-1; D gene uncertain. The germline CDR1 and CDR2 sequences are SGHRS and YFSETQ. The CDR3 runs to 12 residues. Trimming took 1 base from V and 2 from J, leaving 3 bases between them. The CDR3 here is CASSLSNTEAFF. CDR3 DNA: TGCGCCAGCAGCTTGTCTAACACTGAAGCTTTCTTT. Based on the CDR3 plus reference TRBV5-1 and TRBJ1-1, the full variable domain is KAGVTQTPRYLIKTRGQQVTLSCSPISGHRSVSWYQQTPGQGLQFLFEYFSETQRNKGNFPGRFSGRQFSNSRSEMNVSTLELGDSALYLCASSLSNTEAFFGQGTRLTVV.

Judged by abundance, this clone is medium-sized. The V call is TRBV2, the J call TRBJ1-5, with D maybe TRBD1 (5 bases). This CDR3 contains 14 residues. Per the germline V gene, CDR1 is SNHLY and CDR2 is FYNNEI. Trimming pared 6 bases from V and 6 bases from J, leaving 15 bases between. This CDR3 reads CASRGETGLQPQHF. Here the CDR3 DNA reads TGTGCCAGCAGGGGGGAGACGGGTCTTCAGCCCCAGCATTTT.